This T cell receptor (beta chain) comes out of a study of long-term antiretroviral therapy in people with HIV. Points from the study as a whole: Clones that expanded before ART (that is, prior to treatment) dominated the repertoire at all time points.

V lost 4 bases to trimming and J lost 6 bases; unmatched junction nucleotides: 3. CDR1 is SEHNR and CDR2 is FQNEAQ in the germline V gene (reference sequence). The CDR3 extends over 12 amino acids. This clone was counted only a few times. Its target is not known. The run of the v3.0 immunoSEQ assay was at survey level. Assay used: immunoSEQ multiplex PCR; TCRdb lists only in-frame clones, some missing. The table records around 20,000 clones, around 80% of them present only once. Every one of the participants with HIV received treatment in the United States. Material: unsorted PBMCs, obtained 2.9 years after starting antiretroviral therapy. This receptor was taken from a woman in her 30s with HIV. The chain uses TRBV7-9 and TRBJ2-7, with 7 bases lining up with TRBD1. The CDR3 DNA is TGTGCCAGCAGCTCACGACAGGGCGAGCAGTACGTC. Translated, it gives CASSSRQGEQYV.